This TCR beta chain was retrieved from a study of molecular identifiers for immune sequencing clone quantification (dated by TCRdb to 2017 to 2018). Background on the whole study: In a replicate experiment, RNA from around 20,000 or 100,000 naive CD8 T cells was split into five aliquots, four of which were sequenced. The study was a methods study using CD8 T cells to benchmark molecular-identifier clustering-based TCR repertoire sequencing (MIDCIRS) and TCR RNA copy counting. General conclusions and limits of the study: Highly expanded clone sizes could be underestimated if identical TCR molecules share a barcode. Spiked-in Jurkat TCR RNA equal to a single cell's worth was reported to be detectable even within 1,200,000 naive CD8 T cells. When barcode sub-clustering was omitted, TCR diversity was inflated by chimeric consensus sequences, with chimeras reaching as high as 47%. The naive libraries included spiked-in Jurkat TCR RNA (fewer than eleven copies' worth), and this Jurkat TCR RNA is not part of the donor repertoire. Modeling gave about 3.3 recovered TCR RNA copies per cell versus around 10 by digital PCR, implying 25% to 30% capture efficiency. In CMV-specific effector cells, clones with more than 20 RNA copies accounted for over 98% of molecules, whereas in naive cells such clones accounted for under 1%.

Libraries of naive CD8 T cells were built from anywhere between roughly 20,000 and 1,100,000 sorted cells, with 10%, 30% or 50% of the purified RNA used. On a BD FACSAria II, naive CD8 T cells were FACS-sorted as CD8+CD4-CCR7+CD45RA+ and collected into RLT Plus buffer. To test detection sensitivity, Jurkat RNA equivalent to more than 8 TCR copies was spiked into samples of about 17,000-1,100,000 naive CD8 T cells. Enrichment of CD8 T cells was performed with RosetteSep CD8+ T Cell Enrichment Cocktail and Ficoll-Paque, after which ACK red cell lysis was carried out. Worth noting for this clonotype: Which antigen it targets is not known. It has no much larger one-base neighbor in the sample; base qualities were not kept.

Library preparation was by PCR. The sequencing machine was a NextSeq 500. Bulk TCR libraries were made following a previously described method, with the TCR primers given in Table S5. The Qiagen AllPrep DNA/RNA kit was used to purify total RNA. Before analysis, reads from multiple sequencing runs of the same library were pooled. Concerning the study's data processing: Reads were retained only if the reads had an exact TCR constant sequence, and the retained reads were trimmed to 150 nt and grouped according to their 12-nt molecular barcodes. Reads within each barcode group were sub-clustered using a 15% Levenshtein threshold, and quality-weighted consensus sequences were constructed for each RNA molecule. Non-functional sequences were excluded, and lower-count sequences lying one edit away from another sequence were also excluded. On the basis of fitting two negative binomial distributions, barcode sub-clusters with fewer than 20% of the maximum read count were discarded. TCRdb trimmed public reads at Q25 via fastp, called clones via MiXCR and kept in-frame beta chains. Duplicate CDR3 protein sequences are folded into a single record with the most common DNA and genes. The V and J calls follow TCRdb's processing rather than the paper's. This sample has fewer than 350,000 distinct CDR3 sequences in its table, and roughly a quarter of those were observed once. Approximately 0.74% of the sample is taken by the ten largest.

Input material: naive CD8+ T cells from blood, with Jurkat cell RNA spiked in. The cell subset or site label for this specimen denotes: FACS-sorted CD8+CD4-CCR7+CD45RA+ naive T cells. This receptor was taken from a human donor in good health. Some libraries in this study had Jurkat cell RNA spiked in.

The encoded CDR3 is CASSLAPGEDKNIQYF. In nucleotides, the sequence is TGTGCCAGCAGCTTAGCGCCAGGGGAGGACAAAAACATTCAGTACTTC. The sequence joins TRBV7-6 to TRBJ2-4; the D segment may tentatively be TRBD1 or TRBD2, each giving 6 matched bases. From a lookup of the germline V gene, CDR1 and CDR2 are SGHVS and FNYEAQ. Inclusive of the bounding cysteine and phenylalanine, the CDR3 is 16 residues long. Left in the record is the CDR3 DNA by itself, 48 bases read in frame from the first base. At the junction V is shortened by 0 bases and J by 3 bases, with 12 bases in between. Reference TRBV7-6 and TRBJ2-4 proteins supply the regions before and after the CDR3; the full variable domain is: GAGVSQSPRYKVTKRGQDVALRCDPISGHVSLYWYRQALGQGPEFLTYFNYEAQQDKSGLPNDRFSAERPEGSISTLTIQRTEQRDSAMYRCASSLAPGEDKNIQYFGAGTRLSVL.